The 15 T cell receptor beta chains reported below all come from one sample, sequenced in a study of metastatic and nonmetastatic thyroid tumors. TCRdb redid the clone calls on the PCR reads using MiXCR. The sample includes roughly 7,400 clones, 37% of them seen just once. Treatment of any kind had been given to no patient before thyroid surgery. Sequencing was performed on tumor tissue. These receptor sequences come from a female donor with papillary thyroid cancer or a benign thyroid nodule (not recorded which). Some clones in this sample may be carry-over from other donors' samples.

By sample fraction, this clone is medium-sized. This sequence joins TRBV6-1 and TRBJ1-2; no definite D call. Deletions cut 2 bases from V and 8 bases from J, with 12 bases between. Germline V gene data show CDR1 as MNHNS and CDR2 as SASEGT. CDR3 size: 13 residues. CDR3 loop: CASSELVMGGYTF. The CDR3 DNA reads as TGTGCCAGCAGTGAACTCGTTATGGGCGGCTACACCTTC.

There are many counts of this clone. Other DNA sequences from this sample encode an identical CDR3 as well. CDR3 nucleotide sequence: TGTGCCAGCAACTCTTTGGGTGAGCAGTTCTTC. As protein: CASNSLGEQFF. The J gene is TRBJ2-1, the V gene TRBV12-3 or TRBV12-4; D is uncertain. This CDR3 comprises 11 residues. V lost 7 bases and J lost 9, with 10 bases in between.

This clone has just a few counts. The gene calls are TRBV12-3 or TRBV12-4 and TRBJ2-5; a weak D match, TRBD2 (5 bases). The CDR3 extends over 11 amino acids. V was cut by 4 bases and J by 5 bases, with 5 bases left in between. CDR3 sequence: CASSWEETQYF. Written as DNA, the CDR3 is TGTGCCAGCAGTTGGGAGGAGACCCAGTACTTC.

This chain uses TRBV20-1 with TRBJ2-5; 7 positions agree with TRBD1. CDR1 DFQATT and CDR2 SNEGSKA come from the germline V gene (reference sequence). After removal of 1 base from V and 1 base from J, the junction contained 6 bases not matched to a gene. The CDR3 contains 15 residues. The CDR3 sequence: CSARVMDRTQETQYF. Written as DNA, the CDR3 is TGCAGTGCTAGAGTCATGGACAGGACCCAAGAGACCCAGTACTTC.

The rearrangement links TRBV28 to TRBJ1-6; D is possibly TRBD1 (5 bases). CDR1 MDHEN and CDR2 SYDVKM come from the germline V gene. V gave up 6 bases and J gave up 11 bases, with 14 bases separating them. The CDR3 runs to 13 residues. The CDR3 nucleotides are TGTGCCAGCAGCTTAGGCAGGGAAGCACCCCTCCACTTT. Translation gives CASSLGREAPLHF.

In DNA form, the CDR3 reads TGCAGCGCAAGCGGGAGGGCCATTCGAGAGACCCAGTACTTC. Its protein is CSASGRAIRETQYF. The V and J genes are TRBV20-1 and TRBJ2-5; TRBD2 matches 10 bases. Germline V CDR1 and CDR2: DFQATT, SNEGSKA (reference sequence). This CDR3 spans 14 amino acids.

This clone came up a few times. The V gene is TRBV6-1, the J gene TRBJ1-1, with TRBD1 identical over 8 bases. The junction had 8 bases not matched to a gene; V was cut back by 6 bases and J by 5 bases. The CDR3 sequence is 14 residues long. Looked up from germline, CDR1 is MNHNS and CDR2 is SASEGT. CDR3 nucleotide sequence: TGTGCCAGCAGATCCCAGGGGGCGGGAACTGAAGCTTTCTTT. Translating it yields CASRSQGAGTEAFF.

This clone was seen a few times. The junction departs from the called germline gene at one end, perhaps through a read error. The chain employs TRBV7-9 and TRBJ2-3; no clear D gene. The CDR3 has 12 amino acids. Germline V CDR1 and CDR2: SEHNR, FQNEAQ (reference sequence). The CDR3 nucleotides are TGTGCGAGCAACACATTCACAGATACGCAGTATTTT. Residues: CASNTFTDTQYF.

The rearrangement links TRBV5-1 to TRBJ2-2; D ambiguous. The CDR3 spans 11 residues. Germline CDR1 and CDR2: SGHRS and YFSETQ. The germline V and J ends were trimmed by 1 base and 7 bases, with 2 bases remaining between them. In DNA form, the CDR3 reads TGCGCCAGCAGCTTGAACGGGGAGCTGTTTTTT. It specifies CASSLNGELFF.

The chain links TRBV4-1 to TRBJ2-3; tentative D call: TRBD2 (5 bases). Trimming shortened V by 3 bases and J by 4 bases, and 14 bases separated the two germline ends. Germline V gives CDR1 MGHRA, CDR2 YSYEKL. The CDR3 runs 15 residues. The CDR3 here is CASSQSLVVADTQYF. CDR3 coding DNA: TGCGCCAGCAGCCAGTCACTAGTTGTCGCAGATACGCAGTATTTT.

V and J are TRBV13 and TRBJ2-1, with 11 bases lining up with TRBD2. The CDR3 spans 16 residues. Trimming at V came to 5 bases and at J to 4 bases, leaving 7 bases not matched to a gene. CDR1 and CDR2 from the germline V gene are PRHDT and FYEKMQ (reference sequence). This CDR3 reads CASSPRTSGFYNEQFF. The CDR3 DNA reads as TGTGCCAGCAGCCCGCGGACTAGCGGGTTTTACAATGAGCAGTTCTTC.

The rearrangement joins TRBV5-1 to TRBJ1-2; D remains unclear. The CDR3 is 15 amino acids. With 0 bases removed from V and 0 bases from J, the gap between germline ends came to 9 bases. The V gene's germline CDR1 is SGHRS and CDR2 YFSETQ. CDR3 region: CASSLETNSNYGYTF. CDR3 DNA: TGCGCCAGCAGCTTGGAGACCAACTCTAACTATGGCTACACCTTC.

This clone qualifies as medium-sized. The J gene is TRBJ1-4, the V gene TRBV11-2, with 9 bases identical to TRBD1. Germline values: CDR1 SGHAT, CDR2 FQNNGV. V was pared by 1 base and J by 7 bases, with 4 bases of the junction left unmatched. There are 15 residues in the CDR3. The CDR3 sequence: CASSLGDRDFEKLFF. The CDR3 DNA follows: TGTGCCAGCAGCTTAGGGGACAGGGACTTTGAAAAACTGTTTTTT.

A remark on this clone: The junction departs from the called germline gene at one end, perhaps through a read error. This chain links TRBV7-2 with TRBJ1-5; D is uncertain. There are 12 residues in the CDR3. Germline V lookup: CDR1 SGHTA, CDR2 FQGNSA. This CDR3 is CARSFGSQPQHF. The CDR3, as DNA: TGTGCCAGAAGCTTTGGCAGTCAGCCCCAGCATTTT.

This sequence joins TRBV30 and TRBJ2-7; D unclear. With 0 bases removed from V and 2 bases from J, the gap between germline ends came to 2 bases. The CDR3 has 11 residues. CDR1 is GTSNPN and CDR2 is SVGIG in the germline V gene (reference sequence). DNA of the CDR3: TGTGCCTGGAGTGTAGCCTACGAGCAGTACTTC. The encoded protein is CAWSVAYEQYF.